The clone carrying this T cell receptor (beta chain) was detected many times. Via MiXCR, TCRdb re-called the multiplex PCR reads, giving one row per CDR3 protein. The repertoire holds approximately 300,000 distinct CDR3 sequences, about 30% seen once, with around 1.1% in the top ten. This record comes from a study of breast tumors, draining lymph nodes, adjacent tissues. The lymph nodes were axillary draining lymph nodes from breast cancer patients. This receptor was obtained from a female donor with breast cancer. Some clones in this sample may be carry-over from other donors' samples. Sequenced input: axillary lymph node tissue.

For the CDR3, the DNA is TGCAGCGTTGGGTCGGGGGTCGAGCAGTACTTC. Translation gives CSVGSGVEQYF. This rearrangement joins TRBV29-1 to TRBJ2-7, with D perhaps TRBD2 (6 bases). The CDR3 length is 11 residues. Between the trimmed V and J ends, which lost 4 bases and 6 bases, there was a span of 10 bases. The germline gives CDR1 SQVTM, CDR2 ANQGSEA.